The entry below describes one TCR beta chain. This record belongs to a study of OX40 agonist ivuxolimab in advanced cancers. V lost 5 bases and J 1 base, leaving 6 bases between the germline ends. In germline, CDR1 is GTSNPN, CDR2 SVGIG (reference sequence). CDR3 length equals 12 residues. Produced via immunoSEQ multiplex PCR; TCRdb's table is partial and in-frame only. Among some 100,000 clones listed, about nine tenths were seen once. The material sequenced was CD4+ or CD8+ T cells sorted from blood, taken in a trial of the OX40 agonist ivuxolimab. The chain combines TRBV30 with TRBJ1-3; D is unresolved. The source is an adult with an advanced solid tumor such as melanoma, head and neck, liver or kidney cancer. CDR3 DNA: TGTGCCTGGGGGGTATCTGGAAACACCATATATTTT. It translates to CAWGVSGNTIYF.